The 6 T cell receptor beta chains below were found in one sample sequenced in a study of T cell repertoires in cytomegalovirus infection. MiXCR, applied by TCRdb to the reads, yields one record per CDR3 protein. The table lists approximately 990,000 distinct CDR3 sequences, approximately 31% of them singletons. What these receptors recognize is not known. Source: cultured CD8+ T cells from PBMCs, taken from culture after CMV antigen stimulation. Source of these receptors: a human donor in good health (CMV status not recorded). Some clones in this sample may be carry-over from other donors' samples.

The gene calls are TRBV29-1 and TRBJ2-1; TRBD2 matches 9 bases. The CDR3 extends over 12 amino acids. Germline V gene data show CDR1 as SQVTM and CDR2 as ANQGSEA. Germline trimming cut 7 bases from V and 9 bases from J; bases unmatched to any gene: 7. CDR3 protein: CSADSGGGEQFF. The DNA for the CDR3 is TGCAGCGCCGATAGCGGGGGCGGTGAGCAGTTCTTC.

This clonotype was seen a handful of times. The chain employs TRBV5-1 and TRBJ1-1; 10 bases line up with TRBD1. Unmatched junction bases numbered 5, after V lost 0 bases and J lost 3 bases. Germline V gene data show CDR1 as SGHRS and CDR2 as YFSETQ. CDR3 length: 16 amino acids. CDR3 in amino acids: CASSLAGGQGYTEAFF. CDR3 nucleotides: TGCGCCAGCAGCTTGGCCGGGGGACAGGGGTACACTGAAGCTTTCTTT.

This clonotype has a single count. The chain joins TRBV6-5 to TRBJ2-1, with 7 bases identical to TRBD2. From germline, CDR1 is MNHEY and CDR2 SVGAGI. CDR3 length equals 16 residues. Trimming cost V 0 bases and J 7 bases; bases outside gene matches: 9. The chain's CDR3 is CASSYSMGGRMNEQFF. The CDR3 DNA is TGTGCCAGCAGTTACTCGATGGGGGGGAGGATGAATGAGCAGTTCTTC.

This clonotype was counted only a few times. The chain recombines TRBV27 with TRBJ2-1; 7 nucleotides agree with TRBD1. Germline trimming cut 5 bases from V and 4 bases from J; bases unmatched to any gene: 5. CDR1 MNHEY and CDR2 SMNVEV come from the germline V gene (reference sequence). This CDR3 is 14 amino acids long. CDR3 residues: CASSDEQGYNEQFF. The CDR3 coding sequence is TGTGCCAGCAGTGATGAACAGGGGTACAATGAGCAGTTCTTC.

This clonotype was seen more than once but under ten times. The V and J genes are TRBV7-8 and TRBJ2-3, with D possibly matching TRBD2 (6 bases). Trimming removed 5 bases at V and 3 bases at J, with 15 bases between. Germline CDR1 is SGHVS and CDR2 is FQNEAQ. There are 15 residues in the CDR3. CDR3 region: CASSLGGAWTDTQYF. The CDR3 region has the DNA TGTGCCAGCAGCCTCGGGGGAGCCTGGACAGATACGCAGTATTTT. Supplemented by reference TRBV7-8 and TRBJ2-3, the full variable domain reads GAGVSQSPRYKVAKRGQDVALRCDPISGHVSLFWYQQALGQGPEFLTYFQNEAQLDKSGLPSDRFFAERPEGSVSTLKIQRTQQEDSAVYLCASSLGGAWTDTQYFGPGTRLTVL.

This clonotype was found many times. The genes are TRBV12-3 or TRBV12-4 and TRBJ1-5, with a weak D call TRBD1 (5 bases). Trimming shortened V by 0 bases and J by 6 bases, and 12 bases separated the two germline ends. The CDR3 consists of 15 residues. The CDR3: CASSLAAGRRQPQHF. The CDR3 DNA is TGTGCCAGCAGTTTAGCGGCAGGGAGGCGTCAGCCCCAGCATTTT.